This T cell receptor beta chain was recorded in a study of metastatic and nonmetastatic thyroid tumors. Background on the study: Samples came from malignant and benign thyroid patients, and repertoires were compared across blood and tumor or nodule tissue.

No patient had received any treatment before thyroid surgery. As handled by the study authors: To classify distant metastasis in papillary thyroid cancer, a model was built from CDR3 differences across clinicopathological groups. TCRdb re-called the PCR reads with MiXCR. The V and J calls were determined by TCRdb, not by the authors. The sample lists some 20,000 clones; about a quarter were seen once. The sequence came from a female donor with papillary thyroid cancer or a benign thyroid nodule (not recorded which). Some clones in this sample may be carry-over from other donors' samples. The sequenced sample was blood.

In DNA, the CDR3 is TGTGCCAGCAGTTCCCCTACTACGGTGCAGTACTTC. It yields the protein CASSSPTTVQYF. V is TRBV28 and J is TRBJ2-7; no clear D. CDR1 MDHEN and CDR2 SYDVKM come from the germline V gene. CDR3 size: 12 residues. Trimming stripped 4 bases from V and 9 bases from J, with 13 bases between.